This T cell receptor beta chain was sequenced during a study of T cell responses to AZD1222 COVID-19 vaccine. Study-wide background: Second-dose intervals of approximately 4 or approximately 12 weeks were pooled.

CDR3 length: 8 residues. V lost 7 bases and J lost 10, with 4 bases in between. The protocol was immunoSEQ multiplex PCR, while the TCRdb copy is restricted to in-frame clones and leaves out a portion. The sample records 150,000 or so clones, about 92% being singletons. The study, taken as a whole, reports: After two AZD1222 doses, spike-specific TCR breadth and depth rose versus day 0. The study sampled repertoires only after the peak T cell response.

Turning to this clone: The target antigen is unknown.

The clonotype was recovered from an adult in good health. The J gene is TRBJ1-2, the V gene TRBV12-3 or TRBV12-4; D ambiguous. The specimen was peripheral blood, collected on day 0 of AZD1222 vaccination. The CDR3 loop is CASTPYTF. In DNA, the CDR3 is TGTGCCAGCACCCCCTACACCTTC.